This passage covers 22 T cell receptor beta chains from one sample sequenced in a study of blood T cells in healthy people across ages. Primers used in a second PCR of roughly 7 to 12 cycles were a sample-barcoded 5' primer and a J-beta primer mix. TCRdb reprocessed the 5' RACE reads via MiXCR and lists one record per CDR3 protein. The repertoire consists of 580,000 or so distinct CDR3 sequences, with around half occurring once and the leading ten covering around 25%. Material for sequencing was blood. The receptors stem from a man aged 80 or over in good health.

To note about this clonotype: One junction end does not reproduce the germline sequence, and a read error may be involved. This chain links TRBV7-2 with TRBJ2-1; D is possibly TRBD2 (5 bases). Germline assignment: CDR1 SGHTA and CDR2 FQGNSA. CDR3 length: 14 amino acids. For the CDR3, the DNA is TGTGCCAGCAACTTAGGGAGCCCGTACAATGAGCAGTTCTTC. This codes for CASNLGSPYNEQFF.

This rearrangement joins TRBV29-1 to TRBJ2-1; maybe TRBD2 (6 bases). This CDR3 comprises 12 residues. Germline V CDR1 and CDR2: SQVTM, ANQGSEA. The germline V and J ends were trimmed by 5 bases and 7 bases, with 12 bases remaining between them. The CDR3 nucleotides are TGCAGCGTTAATCCAGGGAGGAATGAGCAGTTCTTC. This translates into CSVNPGRNEQFF.

The chain employs TRBV7-6 and TRBJ1-6, with D unresolved. The CDR3 covers 16 residues. Germline values: CDR1 SGHVS, CDR2 FNYEAQ. Trimming stripped 5 bases from V and 2 bases from J, with 13 bases between. In DNA, the CDR3 is TGTGCCAGCAGCAGCCGTGAGGGAACCTATAATTCACCCCTCCACTTT. Translation: CASSSREGTYNSPLHF.

This clonotype was observed many times. The chain joins TRBV6-6 to TRBJ2-5, with D unresolved. CDR3 length: 13 residues. Germline loops: CDR1 MNHNY, CDR2 SVGAGI (reference sequence). The ends were cut back, 9 bases at V and 2 bases at J, with 13 bases in the middle. The DNA for the CDR3 is TGTGCCAGTGCGAACCTTAGACAAGAGACCCAGTACTTC. Its translation: CASANLRQETQYF.

This clonotype was seen a handful of times. The gene calls are TRBV28 and TRBJ1-2; 7 bases are a match to TRBD1. The CDR3 runs 10 residues. CDR1 is MDHEN, CDR2 SYDVKM, per germline. Unmatched junction bases numbered 1, after V lost 9 bases and J lost 6 bases. CDR3 DNA sequence: TGTGCCAGTACAGGGGATGGCTACACCTTC. Residues: CASTGDGYTF.

The chain recombines TRBV6-1 with TRBJ2-3; TRBD2 matches 7 bases. The V gene end was trimmed by 4 bases and the J gene end by 3 bases; junction bases not matched to a gene: 7. Germline values: CDR1 MNHNS, CDR2 SASEGT. The CDR3 loop spans 15 amino acids. DNA of the CDR3: TGTGCCAGCAGTGGAAGTTTAGCGGGTACAGATACGCAGTATTTT. Its protein is CASSGSLAGTDTQYF.

The genes are TRBV29-1 and TRBJ1-5, with 8 bases that match TRBD1. Per the germline V gene, CDR1 is SQVTM and CDR2 is ANQGSEA. The CDR3 totals 13 residues. V was clipped by 3 bases and J by 5 bases; unmatched bases: 3. CDR3 region: CSVDQGADQPQHF. The CDR3 DNA reads TGCAGCGTTGACCAGGGGGCCGATCAGCCCCAGCATTTT.

Many counts were recorded for this clonotype. The chain is built from TRBV6-5 and TRBJ2-1; D is possibly TRBD1 or TRBD2 (5 bases each). The germline CDR1 and CDR2 sequences are MNHEY and SVGAGI. Between the trimmed V and J ends, which lost 6 bases and 5 bases, there was a span of 17 bases. The CDR3 is made up of 15 amino acids. CDR3 loop: CASREEGRGHNEQFF. CDR3 in DNA: TGTGCCAGCAGAGAAGAGGGCCGGGGACACAATGAGCAGTTCTTC.

This clonotype has more than one count but fewer than ten. The chain joins TRBV6-1 to TRBJ2-1, with 7 positions matching TRBD1. The V gene's germline CDR1 is MNHNS and CDR2 SASEGT. This CDR3 has 15 amino acids. Trimming removed 1 base from V and 3 bases from J; junction bases left unmatched: 3. The CDR3 nucleotides read TGTGCCAGCAGTGAAGAGACAGGGATCTACAATGAGCAGTTCTTC. Its protein product is CASSEETGIYNEQFF.

The J gene is TRBJ1-2, the V gene TRBV7-9, with unresolved D. Germline values: CDR1 SEHNR, CDR2 FQNEAQ (reference sequence). Trimming pared 2 bases from V and 2 bases from J, leaving 12 bases between. The CDR3 runs to 15 residues. The CDR3 loop reads CASSLRRALNYGYTF. The CDR3 DNA sequence: TGTGCCAGCAGCTTACGGCGGGCCCTCAACTATGGCTACACCTTC.

The chain couples TRBV7-9 to TRBJ2-4, with 10 bases that match TRBD1. This CDR3 contains 18 residues. Germline lookup yields CDR1 SEHNR and CDR2 FQNEAQ (reference sequence). Trimming cost V 3 bases and J 4 bases; bases outside gene matches: 12. For the CDR3, the DNA is TGTGCCAGCAGCTTGGTGAGACAGGGGGCAAAGGAGAAAAACATTCAGTACTTC. Translated: CASSLVRQGAKEKNIQYF.

The V and J genes are TRBV7-9 and TRBJ2-5, with a weak D call TRBD2 (6 bases). The CDR3 totals 13 residues. V was pared by 8 bases and J by 5 bases, with 15 bases between. Germline CDR1 SEHNR, CDR2 FQNEAQ (reference sequence). The CDR3: CASATRGGETQYF. CDR3 sequence (DNA): TGTGCCAGCGCGACTAGAGGTGGGGAGACCCAGTACTTC.

V gene TRBV19 combines with J gene TRBJ2-4; 7 bases align to TRBD1. Germline lookup yields CDR1 LNHDA and CDR2 SQIVND (reference sequence). With 6 bases clipped from V and 0 bases from J, the junction kept 17 bases outside the gene matches. This CDR3 contains 19 residues. Here the CDR3 DNA reads TGTGCCAGTAGGAGGTCCGGGACAGACTTTCGACTAGCCAAAAACATTCAGTACTTC. Amino acids: CASRRSGTDFRLAKNIQYF. The whole variable domain, filled in from reference TRBV19 and TRBJ2-4, reads DGGITQSPKYLFRKEGQNVTLSCEQNLNHDAMYWYRQDPGQGLRLIYYSQIVNDFQKGDIAEGYSVSREKKESFPLTVTSAQKNPTAFYLCASRRSGTDFRLAKNIQYFGAGTRLSVL.

This chain uses TRBV27 with TRBJ1-2; 9 bases map to TRBD1. With 6 bases clipped from V and 11 bases from J, the junction kept 10 bases outside the gene matches. CDR3 length: 13 amino acids. The V gene's germline CDR1 is MNHEY and CDR2 SMNVEV (reference sequence). CDR3 sequence (DNA): TGTGCCAGCAGACCTACCGGGGGACAGGGATACACCTTC. Residues: CASRPTGGQGYTF.

This clonotype was picked up a small number of times. This may arise from a read error, as a much more abundant clone is one base away. The chain uses TRBV6-1 and TRBJ2-1; 7 positions match TRBD2. This CDR3 contains 17 residues. Per the germline V gene, CDR1 is MNHNS and CDR2 is SASEGT. The J segment lost 0 bases and the V segment lost 10 bases, leaving 15 bases of the junction unmatched. DNA of the CDR3: TGTGCCAACACCACATTGAGGCGGGGGAGCTCCTACAATGAGCAGTTCTTC. The encoded protein is CANTTLRRGSSYNEQFF.

The table lists this clonotype with a few counts. The chain carries TRBV19 and TRBJ2-5; maybe TRBD2 (6 bases). The V gene lost 3 bases and the J gene lost 2 bases, with 16 bases spanning the gap. The CDR3 extends over 16 amino acids. The germline gives CDR1 LNHDA, CDR2 SQIVND (reference sequence). The CDR3 sequence is CASSIPSGDLQETQYF. The CDR3 nucleotides read TGTGCCAGTAGTATCCCATCGGGGGATCTTCAAGAGACCCAGTACTTC.

This chain connects TRBV5-4 to TRBJ2-3; TRBD1 matches at 7 bases. The ends lost 5 bases at V and 10 bases at J; junction bases unmatched: 16. There are 15 residues in the CDR3. Germline lookup yields CDR1 SGHNT and CDR2 YYREEE (reference sequence). The CDR3 region has the DNA TGTGCCAGCAGACCCAGACAGGGAGAGTCTCTTGCGCAGTATTTT. Translation gives CASRPRQGESLAQYF.

Only a few counts were recorded for this clonotype. V is TRBV20-1 and J is TRBJ2-3; a possible D gene is TRBD1 (5 bases). CDR1 DFQATT and CDR2 SNEGSKA come from the germline V gene (reference sequence). This CDR3 spans 14 amino acids. Trimming stripped 4 bases from V and 6 bases from J, with 17 bases between. CDR3 region: CSAKGGRVPDTQYF. The CDR3 DNA reads as TGCAGTGCTAAAGGTGGCAGGGTCCCTGATACGCAGTATTTT.

This clonotype was counted a few times. The CDR3 region is CSVVPTGTAGETQYF. The CDR3, as DNA: TGCAGCGTGGTACCCACCGGGACAGCGGGGGAGACCCAGTACTTC. The chain combines TRBV29-1 with TRBJ2-5, with D perhaps being TRBD1 or TRBD2 (7 bases each). V lost 6 bases and J lost 5, with 22 bases in between. CDR1 is SQVTM, CDR2 ANQGSEA, per germline. The CDR3 has 15 residues.

The chain carries TRBV2 and TRBJ2-4, with D perhaps assigned TRBD1 or TRBD2 (5 bases each). CDR1 and CDR2 (germline): SNHLY, FYNNEI. The CDR3 runs 16 residues. The V gene lost 3 bases and the J gene lost 8 bases, with 20 bases spanning the gap. DNA for the CDR3: TGTGCCAGCAGTGATTTGGGCGTTTTAAGAGGGGACATTCAGTACTTC. It translates to CASSDLGVLRGDIQYF.

The chain links TRBV20-1 to TRBJ2-7; TRBD2 agrees at 11 bases. This CDR3 is 17 amino acids long. Per the germline V gene, CDR1 is DFQATT and CDR2 is SNEGSKA (reference sequence). V lost 2 bases and J lost 3; bases outside the gene matches: 12. CDR3 coding DNA: TGCAGTGCTAGAAGCCAACCGGGACTAGCGGTAGTCTACGAGCAGTACTTC. As protein: CSARSQPGLAVVYEQYF.

This clonotype was seen more than once but under ten times. The chain has TRBV2 and TRBJ2-1, with TRBD2 identical over 7 bases. Germline CDR1 SNHLY, CDR2 FYNNEI. The length of the CDR3 is 15 residues. The junction had 1 base not matched to a gene; V was cut back by 2 bases and J by 0 bases. The CDR3 reads CASSESGTSYNEQFF. DNA for the CDR3: TGTGCCAGCAGTGAAAGCGGGACCTCCTACAATGAGCAGTTCTTC.